This T cell receptor (beta chain) was observed in a study of human T cells and chemical hapten exposure. Study conclusions and caveats: Expanded TCRs formed significantly more large CDR3 similarity clusters than controls.

TCRdb itself ran the RACE reads through MiXCR, one entry per CDR3 protein. The sample carries tens of thousands of distinct CDR3 sequences, just under 10% recorded once. In its sample, this clonotype was seen a few times. Its antigen is currently unknown. Noted time point: patch test 2, 6 weeks after DPC sensitization. As for treatment: therapeutic diphenylcyclopropenone sensitization with weekly scalp DPC. This CDR3 has 15 residues. Germline V lookup: CDR1 MDHEN, CDR2 SYDVKM. V dropped 0 bases and J dropped 4; count of bases not matched to a gene: 3. This receptor was obtained from a woman in her forties or fifties with alopecia areata. Some clones in this sample may be carry-over from other donors' samples. The rearrangement joins TRBV28 to TRBJ2-7, with TRBD2 identical over 10 bases. The source material was whole blood, sampled in connection with sensitization to the hapten diphenylcyclopropenone (DPC). The CDR3 loop is CASSLWSGGAYEQYF. The CDR3 DNA reads as TGTGCCAGCAGTTTATGGAGCGGGGGGGCGTACGAGCAGTACTTC.